Listed below are T cell receptor beta chains from one sample, sequenced in a study of blood T cell repertoires in COVID-19. Clones were read by immunoSEQ multiplex PCR, and TCRdb kept only the in-frame ones, dropping some. The repertoire holds over 70,000 clones, with 86% as singletons. Source material: peripheral blood. The receptor set was obtained from a human donor in a cohort sampled during active COVID-19. The CDR3 runs from the conserved cysteine through the conserved F or W. The D gene is left open where the match is weak. Clone size, where shown, is once, few, many, or a class for clones that have expanded.

j_gene: TRBJ2-5
v_gene: TRBV28
d_gene: -
abundance: once
CDR3aa: CASSFGQGETQYF
CDR3nt: TGTGCCAGCAGTTTCGGGCAGGGCGAGACCCAGTACTTC

j_gene: TRBJ2-3
v_gene: TRBV4-1
d_gene: TRBD1
abundance: -
CDR3aa: CASSPRRDREIDTQYF
CDR3nt: TGCGCCAGCAGCCCCAGACGAGACAGGGAAATAGATACGCAGTATTTT

j_gene: TRBJ1-6
v_gene: TRBV7-9
d_gene: TRBD1
abundance: few
CDR3aa: CASSFLTGGNSPLHF
CDR3nt: TGTGCCAGCAGCTTCTTAACAGGGGGTAATTCACCCCTCCACTTT

j_gene: TRBJ2-3
v_gene: TRBV7-3
d_gene: TRBD2
abundance: -
CDR3aa: CASSLTGLAGSSTDTQYF
CDR3nt: TGTGCCAGCAGCTTAACGGGACTAGCGGGATCTAGCACAGATACGCAGTATTTT

j_gene: TRBJ1-3
v_gene: TRBV5-1
d_gene: TRBD1
abundance: -
CDR3aa: CASSLAGGGLSGNTIYF
CDR3nt: TGCGCCAGCAGCTTGGCCGGAGGGGGCCTCTCTGGAAACACCATATATTTT

j_gene: TRBJ1-6
v_gene: TRBV7-2
d_gene: -
abundance: -
CDR3aa: CASSLLPNGQGNNSPLHF
CDR3nt: TGTGCCAGCAGCTTACTCCCCAATGGGCAGGGAAATAATTCACCCCTCCACTTT

j_gene: TRBJ2-1
v_gene: TRBV5-1
d_gene: TRBD2
abundance: -
CDR3aa: CASTIGGGAINEQFF
CDR3nt: TGCGCCAGCACGATCGGCGGGGGGGCCATAAATGAGCAGTTCTTC

j_gene: TRBJ2-1
v_gene: TRBV11-3
d_gene: TRBD2
abundance: -
CDR3aa: CASSLAGGLDEQFF
CDR3nt: TGTGCCAGCAGCTTAGCGGGGGGGCTGGATGAGCAGTTCTTC

j_gene: TRBJ1-6
v_gene: TRBV10-3
d_gene: TRBD1
abundance: -
CDR3aa: CAISAETGGSSYNSPLHF
CDR3nt: TGTGCCATCAGTGCGGAAACAGGGGGTAGCTCCTATAATTCACCCCTCCACTTT

j_gene: TRBJ1-4
v_gene: TRBV19
d_gene: -
abundance: -
CDR3aa: CASSMNRDEKLFF
CDR3nt: TGTGCCAGTAGTATGAACAGGGATGAAAAACTGTTTTTT

j_gene: TRBJ1-5
v_gene: TRBV6-2/TRBV6-3
d_gene: TRBD1
abundance: -
CDR3aa: CASSSWTGISNQPQHF
CDR3nt: TGTGCCAGCAGTTCTTGGACAGGCATAAGCAATCAGCCCCAGCATTTT

j_gene: TRBJ1-2
v_gene: TRBV7-2
d_gene: -
abundance: -
CDR3aa: CASSFTPRIANYGYTF
CDR3nt: TGTGCCAGCAGCTTCACCCCCAGGATCGCTAACTATGGCTACACCTTC

j_gene: TRBJ2-5
v_gene: TRBV7-3
d_gene: -
abundance: -
CDR3aa: CASSSFPSAGETQYF
CDR3nt: TGTGCCAGCAGCTCCTTCCCTAGCGCGGGGGAGACCCAGTACTTC

j_gene: TRBJ2-1
v_gene: TRBV7-2
d_gene: -
abundance: -
CDR3aa: CASSLEGSRGIEQFF
CDR3nt: TGTGCCAGCAGCTTAGAGGGGTCGCGGGGTATTGAGCAGTTCTTC

j_gene: TRBJ1-1
v_gene: TRBV6-5
d_gene: -
abundance: -
CDR3aa: CASGAQGGTEAFF
CDR3nt: TGTGCCAGCGGGGCACAGGGAGGGACTGAAGCTTTCTTT

j_gene: TRBJ2-7
v_gene: TRBV14
d_gene: TRBD2
abundance: -
CDR3aa: CASSQDRTSGAQENF
CDR3nt: TGTGCCAGCAGCCAAGACCGGACTAGCGGAGCCCAGGAGAACTTC

j_gene: TRBJ2-3
v_gene: TRBV15
d_gene: -
abundance: -
CDR3aa: CATLSAGYTDTQYF
CDR3nt: TGTGCCACCCTCTCGGCAGGGTACACAGATACGCAGTATTTT

j_gene: TRBJ2-1
v_gene: TRBV5-1
d_gene: -
abundance: -
CDR3aa: CASRGVPGLDEQFF
CDR3nt: TGCGCCAGCAGGGGAGTCCCGGGACTGGATGAGCAGTTCTTC

j_gene: TRBJ1-1
v_gene: TRBV5-1
d_gene: -
abundance: -
CDR3aa: CASSQGGMWTEAFF
CDR3nt: TGCGCCAGCAGCCAAGGGGGTATGTGGACTGAAGCTTTCTTT

j_gene: TRBJ2-1
v_gene: TRBV4-3
d_gene: -
abundance: few
CDR3aa: CASSQDQGTYNEQFF
CDR3nt: TGCGCCAGCAGCCAAGACCAGGGAACCTACAATGAGCAGTTCTTC

j_gene: TRBJ1-1
v_gene: TRBV29-1
d_gene: TRBD1
abundance: -
CDR3aa: CSVRTGGTNTEAFF
CDR3nt: TGCAGCGTTCGAACAGGGGGAACTAACACTGAAGCTTTCTTT

j_gene: TRBJ2-3
v_gene: TRBV27
d_gene: -
abundance: -
CDR3aa: CASSPTSWSTDTQYF
CDR3nt: TGTGCCAGCAGTCCTACTAGCTGGAGCACAGATACGCAGTATTTT

j_gene: TRBJ1-1
v_gene: TRBV6-5
d_gene: TRBD1
abundance: -
CDR3aa: CASSYDRGPTEAFF
CDR3nt: TGTGCCAGCAGTTACGACAGGGGCCCCACTGAAGCTTTCTTT

j_gene: TRBJ1-1
v_gene: TRBV9
d_gene: TRBD1
abundance: -
CDR3aa: CASSVVPTGAGDTEAFF
CDR3nt: TGTGCCAGCAGCGTAGTCCCTACAGGGGCAGGGGACACTGAAGCTTTCTTT

j_gene: TRBJ2-1
v_gene: TRBV11-2
d_gene: TRBD2
abundance: -
CDR3aa: CASSFSGGYSYNEQFF
CDR3nt: TGTGCCAGCAGCTTTAGCGGGGGGTACTCCTACAATGAGCAGTTCTTC

j_gene: TRBJ2-3
v_gene: TRBV19
d_gene: -
abundance: once
CDR3aa: CASSNPVGGHPYNTQYF
CDR3nt: TGTGCCAGTAGTAACCCAGTCGGGGGGCACCCTTATAATACGCAGTATTTT

j_gene: TRBJ2-2
v_gene: TRBV5-5
d_gene: -
abundance: -
CDR3aa: CASSFLGGGELFF
CDR3nt: TGTGCCAGCAGCTTTTTGGGGGGCGGGGAGCTGTTTTTT

j_gene: TRBJ2-3
v_gene: TRBV7-3
d_gene: TRBD2
abundance: -
CDR3aa: CASSWTSGGASDTQYF
CDR3nt: TGTGCCAGCAGCTGGACTAGCGGGGGGGCCTCAGATACGCAGTATTTT

j_gene: TRBJ2-5
v_gene: TRBV19
d_gene: -
abundance: -
CDR3aa: CASSIAGVTQETQYF
CDR3nt: TGTGCCAGTAGTATAGCGGGAGTGACGCAAGAGACCCAGTACTTC

j_gene: TRBJ1-6
v_gene: TRBV6-1
d_gene: -
abundance: -
CDR3aa: CASSEAGAGNSPLHF
CDR3nt: TGTGCCAGCAGTGAAGCGGGCGCGGGTAATTCACCCCTCCACTTT

j_gene: TRBJ2-7
v_gene: TRBV3-1/TRBV3-2
d_gene: TRBD2
abundance: -
CDR3aa: CASSPGLAGTYEQYF
CDR3nt: TGTGCCAGCAGTCCGGGACTAGCGGGAACCTACGAGCAGTACTTC

j_gene: TRBJ2-5
v_gene: TRBV9
d_gene: TRBD2
abundance: -
CDR3aa: CASSATSGSSETQYF
CDR3nt: TGTGCCAGCAGCGCTACTAGCGGGAGCAGCGAGACCCAGTACTTC

j_gene: TRBJ1-6
v_gene: TRBV7-8
d_gene: TRBD1
abundance: -
CDR3aa: CASSLIRGGSSPLHF
CDR3nt: TGTGCCAGCAGCTTGATACGAGGGGGCAGCTCACCCCTCCACTTT

j_gene: TRBJ2-7
v_gene: TRBV3-1/TRBV3-2
d_gene: TRBD1
abundance: once
CDR3aa: CASSQHRGLGEQYF
CDR3nt: TGTGCCAGCAGCCAGCACAGGGGGCTCGGGGAGCAGTACTTC

j_gene: TRBJ1-6
v_gene: TRBV6-2/TRBV6-3
d_gene: -
abundance: -
CDR3aa: CASSAGTPKSPLHF
CDR3nt: TGTGCCAGCAGTGCCGGGACACCAAAATCACCCCTCCACTTT

j_gene: TRBJ2-5
v_gene: TRBV24-1
d_gene: -
abundance: -
CDR3aa: CATSDTSVRETQYF
CDR3nt: TGTGCCACCAGTGATACGTCCGTCAGGGAGACCCAGTACTTC

j_gene: TRBJ2-7
v_gene: TRBV6-5
d_gene: TRBD1
abundance: -
CDR3aa: CASTLGQGEMYF
CDR3nt: TGTGCCAGCACCTTAGGACAGGGTGAAATGTACTTC

j_gene: TRBJ2-1
v_gene: TRBV20-1
d_gene: TRBD2
abundance: -
CDR3aa: CSASEPSGYYNEQFF
CDR3nt: TGCAGTGCTAGTGAGCCTAGCGGGTACTACAATGAGCAGTTCTTC

j_gene: TRBJ2-6
v_gene: TRBV24-1
d_gene: -
abundance: -
CDR3aa: CATSDPPAGANVLTF
CDR3nt: TGTGCCACCAGTGACCCCCCGGCTGGGGCCAACGTCCTGACTTTC

j_gene: TRBJ2-7
v_gene: TRBV5-3
d_gene: -
abundance: -
CDR3aa: CARSLEAGQGGPYEQYF
CDR3nt: TGTGCCAGAAGCTTGGAGGCTGGGCAGGGGGGTCCCTACGAGCAGTACTTC

j_gene: TRBJ1-5
v_gene: TRBV6-6
d_gene: -
abundance: -
CDR3aa: CASSYSGAYQPQHF
CDR3nt: TGTGCCAGCAGTTACTCAGGGGCGTATCAGCCCCAGCATTTT

j_gene: TRBJ1-1
v_gene: TRBV6-2/TRBV6-3
d_gene: -
abundance: -
CDR3aa: CASSPGHSNTEAFF
CDR3nt: TGTGCCAGCAGTCCGGGACACAGCAACACTGAAGCTTTCTTT

j_gene: TRBJ1-6
v_gene: TRBV6-1
d_gene: TRBD1
abundance: -
CDR3aa: CASSERDRGSYNSPLHF
CDR3nt: TGTGCCAGCAGTGAGAGGGACAGAGGCTCCTATAATTCACCCCTCCACTTT

j_gene: TRBJ1-2
v_gene: TRBV7-6
d_gene: TRBD1
abundance: -
CDR3aa: CASSSRLDRGFYGYTF
CDR3nt: TGTGCCAGCAGCTCCAGGCTTGACAGGGGCTTCTATGGCTACACCTTC

j_gene: TRBJ2-2
v_gene: TRBV7-2
d_gene: TRBD2
abundance: once
CDR3aa: CASSLAGGTGELFF
CDR3nt: TGTGCCAGCAGCTTAGCGGGAGGGACCGGGGAGCTGTTTTTT